The clone carrying this T cell receptor (beta chain) was picked up many times. TCRdb used MiXCR to reprocess the PCR reads, holding one entry per CDR3 protein. The repertoire holds some 320,000 distinct CDR3 sequences, roughly a quarter seen once, with roughly 0.7% in the top ten. This sample is part of a study of molecular identifiers for immune sequencing clone quantification. V lost 0 bases to trimming and J lost 1 base; unmatched junction nucleotides: 15. This CDR3 has 21 amino acids. Germline assignment: CDR1 SGHNT and CDR2 YYREEE (reference sequence). The chain employs TRBV5-4 and TRBJ2-2; TRBD2 agrees at 10 bases. Sequencing input: naive CD8+ T cells from blood, with Jurkat cell RNA spiked in. Subset denoted: FACS-sorted CD8+CD4-CCR7+CD45RA+ naive T cells. This sequence originates from a human donor in good health. Some libraries in this study had Jurkat cell RNA spiked in. CDR3 DNA: TGTGCCAGCAGCTTGGGGACTAGCGGAGCGGACCCGGTTTTGAACACCGGGGAGCTGTTTTTT. Translation gives CASSLGTSGADPVLNTGELFF.